This record covers a single TCR beta chain. Its matching antigen is unknown. The sample is drawn from a study of T cell repertoires in cytomegalovirus infection. Study as a whole: In public TCR beta signatures, there were indications of both CMV infection and matching HLA type.

TCRdb ran MiXCR on the reads and lists one entry per CDR3 protein. The table records about 310,000 distinct CDR3 sequences, more than 20% of them present only once. The germline V gene has CDR1 SGDLS and CDR2 YYNGEE. The CDR3 sequence is 12 residues long. V gave up 5 bases and J gave up 12 bases, with 15 bases separating them. The receptor's source is a human donor in good health (CMV status not recorded). Some clones in this sample may be carry-over from other donors' samples. The chain recombines TRBV9 with TRBJ2-1; D remains ambiguous. The starting material was cultured PBMCs, obtained from culture after CMV antigen stimulation. For the CDR3, the DNA is TGTGCCAGCAGTGAACCGGGCCTCGGGCAGTTCTTC. Translated, it gives CASSEPGLGQFF.